What follows are 28 T cell receptor beta chains derived from one specimen sequenced in a study of blood T cell repertoires in COVID-19 (dated by TCRdb to 2020 to 2021). Library method: the immunoSEQ multiplex PCR assay. Here the immuneACCESS table is served through TCRdb, limited to in-frame sequences with V and J called. Missing clones are a known gap in these copies; in checked studies unresolved V genes cover under half, and the rest lacks a known reason. Across this sample there are hundreds of thousands of clones, with roughly 86% seen only once. Jointly, the top ten make up 2.1% of the sample. Sequenced input: peripheral blood. The receptors stem from a woman in her twenties or thirties who had recovered from COVID-19.

The CDR3 here is CASSASRGTSYNEQFF. The CDR3 region has the DNA TGCGCCAGCAGTGCCTCGAGAGGGACTTCCTACAATGAGCAGTTCTTC. The rearrangement links TRBV10-1 to TRBJ2-1, with D possibly matching TRBD2 (6 bases). Germline loops: CDR1 WNHNN, CDR2 SYGVQD (reference sequence). Trimming removed 4 bases at V and 1 base at J, with 14 bases between. CDR3 size: 16 residues.

The V call is TRBV5-1, the J call TRBJ2-2; TRBD2 is a possible D gene (7 bases). The CDR3 spans 15 residues. The germline V gene has CDR1 SGHRS and CDR2 YFSETQ. Trimming took 0 bases from V and 3 from J, leaving 9 bases between them. The CDR3 DNA follows: TGCGCCAGCAGCTTGGAGGGGGGGCACACCGGGGAGCTGTTTTTT. It yields the protein CASSLEGGHTGELFF. The full variable domain, in which reference TRBV5-1 and TRBJ2-2 provide the parts outside the CDR3, is KAGVTQTPRYLIKTRGQQVTLSCSPISGHRSVSWYQQTPGQGLQFLFEYFSETQRNKGNFPGRFSGRQFSNSRSEMNVSTLELGDSALYLCASSLEGGHTGELFFGEGSRLTVL.

The chain combines TRBV7-2 with TRBJ2-7, with a weak D call TRBD2 (7 bases). Germline CDR1 reads SGHTA; CDR2 reads FQGNSA. The CDR3 spans 18 residues. The ends were cut back, 2 bases at V and 3 bases at J, with 23 bases in the middle. CDR3 in DNA: TGTGCCAGCAGCTTACAGGTGGGAGCGGGACAAAGCTACTACGAGCAGTACTTC. It specifies CASSLQVGAGQSYYEQYF.

This clone was counted a single time. This chain uses TRBV9 with TRBJ2-7; D may be TRBD1 (7 bases). V shed 0 bases and J shed 4 bases, with 17 bases lying between them. This CDR3 has 16 residues. CDR1 and CDR2 (germline): SGDLS, YYNGEE. As DNA, the CDR3 is TGTGCCAGCAGCGTAGAGGAGACAGGGACTCCTTACGAGCAGTACTTC. Translation: CASSVEETGTPYEQYF.

The chain recombines TRBV7-8 with TRBJ2-5; D is unresolved. V lost 5 bases to trimming and J lost 3 bases, with 7 bases between them. The CDR3 is 12 amino acids. Per germline, CDR1 SGHVS and CDR2 FQNEAQ. In nucleotides, the CDR3 is TGTGCCAGCAGCCCAATAGAAGAGACCCAGTACTTC. Translating gives CASSPIEETQYF. Full variable domain (rest looked up from reference TRBV7-8 and TRBJ2-5): GAGVSQSPRYKVAKRGQDVALRCDPISGHVSLFWYQQALGQGPEFLTYFQNEAQLDKSGLPSDRFFAERPEGSVSTLKIQRTQQEDSAVYLCASSPIEETQYFGPGTRLLVL.

The gene calls are TRBV27 and TRBJ2-7; TRBD1 matches at 7 bases. V was pared by 3 bases and J by 3 bases, with 5 bases of the junction left unmatched. Germline values: CDR1 MNHEY, CDR2 SMNVEV (reference sequence). CDR3 length: 14 residues. CDR3 region: CASSFTGAIYEQYF. The CDR3 nucleotides are TGTGCCAGCAGTTTTACAGGGGCGATCTACGAGCAGTACTTC.

This chain connects TRBV19 to TRBJ1-2; TRBD1 aligns across 9 bases. The J segment lost 4 bases and the V segment lost 3 bases, leaving 12 bases of the junction unmatched. The CDR3 totals 17 residues. The germline gives CDR1 LNHDA, CDR2 SQIVND (reference sequence). The CDR3 region has the DNA TGTGCCAGTAGTATCTCGGGACAGGGAGTAATGAGCTATGGCTACACCTTC. Translated: CASSISGQGVMSYGYTF.

This clone was recorded only once. The chain combines TRBV5-1 with TRBJ2-7, with 9 bases matching TRBD2. This CDR3 is built from 14 residues. V trimming: 4 bases; J trimming: 7 bases; junction bases outside the gene matches: 9. CDR1 is SGHRS and CDR2 is YFSETQ in the germline V gene. The CDR3 reads CASSPLAGPGEQYF. In DNA, the CDR3 is TGCGCCAGCAGCCCACTAGCGGGCCCCGGGGAGCAGTACTTC.

The CDR3 DNA reads as TGTGCCAGCACCCCTAGCGGTGTAATGAGGGAGACCCAGTACTTC. Encoded protein: CASTPSGVMRETQYF. The chain uses TRBV27 and TRBJ2-5; 7 bases are shared with TRBD2. CDR1 is MNHEY and CDR2 is SMNVEV in the germline V gene (reference sequence). The V and J ends lost 7 bases and 5 bases, in that order; junction bases with no gene match: 13. This CDR3 region has 15 residues.

This clone is a singleton in its sample. V usage is TRBV25-1 and J usage is TRBJ1-5; perhaps TRBD1 as D (5 bases). The CDR3 is 13 amino acids. The germline gives CDR1 MGHDK, CDR2 SYGVNS. V lost 2 bases, J lost 6 bases, and 8 bases lay in between. The CDR3 bases are TGTGCCAGCAGTGAAAACCAGGGTCAGCCCCAGCATTTT. Translated: CASSENQGQPQHF.

The rearrangement joins TRBV19 to TRBJ1-6; D call uncertain. This CDR3 comprises 14 residues. V dropped 5 bases and J dropped 9 bases, with 14 bases sitting between them. CDR1 is LNHDA, CDR2 SQIVND, per germline (reference sequence). The CDR3 protein is CASSGYPGGSPLHF. As DNA, the CDR3 is TGTGCCAGTAGTGGGTATCCAGGTGGTTCACCCCTCCACTTT.

The gene calls are TRBV6-1 and TRBJ1-1, with D hard to call. This CDR3 is built from 13 residues. CDR1 is MNHNS, CDR2 SASEGT, per germline. Trimming cost V 5 bases and J 6 bases, with 13 bases left between them. The CDR3 here is CASSYLRAAEAFF. The CDR3 region has the DNA TGTGCCAGCAGTTATTTGAGGGCGGCTGAAGCTTTCTTT.

The CDR3 reads CASDAGTGAREQYF. DNA for the CDR3: TGCGCCAGCGACGCCGGGACAGGGGCTCGGGAGCAGTACTTC. The rearrangement joins TRBV5-1 to TRBJ2-7, with 10 bases matching TRBD1. Germline V CDR1 and CDR2: SGHRS, YFSETQ. This CDR3 comprises 14 residues. V was pared by 7 bases and J by 7 bases, with 11 bases of the junction left unmatched.

This chain connects TRBV5-1 to TRBJ2-7; TRBD1 matches 9 bases. The V and J ends lost 3 bases and 9 bases, in that order; junction bases with no gene match: 10. The CDR3 loop spans 14 amino acids. The germline V gene has CDR1 SGHRS and CDR2 YFSETQ. CDR3 region: CASSSRDREGGQYF. As DNA, the CDR3 is TGCGCCAGCAGCTCCCGGGACAGGGAGGGAGGGCAGTACTTC. Using reference TRBV5-1 and TRBJ2-7 for the parts outside the CDR3, the full variable domain is KAGVTQTPRYLIKTRGQQVTLSCSPISGHRSVSWYQQTPGQGLQFLFEYFSETQRNKGNFPGRFSGRQFSNSRSEMNVSTLELGDSALYLCASSSRDREGGQYFGPGTRLTVT.

V usage is TRBV2 and J usage is TRBJ2-1, with 13 positions matching TRBD2. This CDR3 has 15 amino acids. V lost 5 bases to trimming and J lost 4 bases; unmatched junction nucleotides: 2. CDR1 and CDR2 from the germline V gene are SNHLY and FYNNEI. As DNA, the CDR3 is TGTGCCAGCAGTCCACTAGCGGGGGGGTACAATGAGCAGTTCTTC. Protein product: CASSPLAGGYNEQFF.

The CDR3 sequence is CASSTGTGIYEAFF. CDR3 DNA: TGTGCCAGCAGCACCGGGACAGGGATATACGAAGCTTTCTTT. This rearrangement joins TRBV6-2 or TRBV6-3 to TRBJ1-1, with 9 positions matching TRBD1. Per germline, CDR1 MNHEY and CDR2 SVGEGT. The CDR3 extends over 14 amino acids. V lost 6 bases to trimming and J lost 8 bases; unmatched junction nucleotides: 10.

DNA of the CDR3: TGTGCCAGCAGTCAGACAGGGAAAGAGACCCAGTACTTC. This codes for CASSQTGKETQYF. V gene TRBV7-3 combines with J gene TRBJ2-5; 7 bases map to TRBD1. CDR3 length: 13 residues. V lost 6 bases, J lost 3 bases, and 4 bases stayed unmatched. Germline lookup yields CDR1 SGHTA and CDR2 FQGTGA.

The CDR3 spells CASSLQGINQPQHF. Written as DNA, the CDR3 is TGTGCCAGCAGCTTGCAGGGCATCAATCAGCCCCAGCATTTT. The chain employs TRBV5-4 and TRBJ1-5, with D perhaps matching TRBD1 (5 bases). Between the trimmed V and J ends, which lost 1 base and 3 bases, there was a span of 8 bases. The CDR3 is 14 amino acids. CDR1 and CDR2 from the germline V gene are SGHNT and YYREEE (reference sequence).

This sequence joins TRBV18 and TRBJ2-3; TRBD1 might be the D (6 bases). CDR1 KGHSH and CDR2 LQKENI come from the germline V gene. This CDR3 spans 15 amino acids. V was pared by 2 bases and J by 2 bases, with 11 bases between. CDR3 amino acids: CASSPSRGDTDTQYF. The CDR3 DNA reads as TGTGCCAGCTCACCAAGCAGGGGAGACACAGATACGCAGTATTTT.

The chain combines TRBV11-2 with TRBJ2-5, with D maybe TRBD2 (6 bases). V gave up 1 base and J gave up 4 bases, with 16 bases separating them. The germline V gene has CDR1 SGHAT and CDR2 FQNNGV. This CDR3 is 16 amino acids long. This chain's CDR3 is CASSLGGRYQLETQYF. The CDR3 DNA is TGTGCCAGCAGCTTAGGAGGGAGGTATCAATTAGAGACCCAGTACTTC. Filled out from reference TRBV11-2 and TRBJ2-5, the complete variable domain reads EAGVAQSPRYKIIEKRQSVAFWCNPISGHATLYWYQQILGQGPKLLIQFQNNGVVDDSQLPKDRFSAERLKGVDSTLKIQPAKLEDSAVYLCASSLGGRYQLETQYFGPGTRLLVL.

This clone was picked up a small number of times. The chain carries TRBV2 and TRBJ1-1; D possibly corresponds to TRBD1 (5 bases). Germline lookup yields CDR1 SNHLY and CDR2 FYNNEI. The CDR3 length is 14 residues. Trimming cost V 6 bases and J 1 base, with 12 bases left between them. For the CDR3, the DNA is TGTGCCAGCAGCGTTGGACACGGGAACACTGAAGCTTTCTTT. This encodes CASSVGHGNTEAFF.

The chain has TRBV3-1 (or the pseudogene TRBV3-2) and TRBJ2-1, with a tentative D call TRBD2 (7 bases). Per germline, CDR1 LGHDT and CDR2 YNNKEL (reference sequence). Between the trimmed V and J ends, which lost 4 bases and 5 bases, there was a span of 18 bases. The length of the CDR3 is 16 residues. The CDR3 DNA sequence: TGTGCCAGCAGCCCTAGGGGGGGTAGCGCGAACAATGAGCAGTTCTTC. This sequence encodes CASSPRGGSANNEQFF.

The chain combines TRBV11-2 with TRBJ2-3; tentative D call: TRBD1 (5 bases). The CDR3 extends over 14 amino acids. V lost 7 bases and J lost 2, with 13 bases in between. In germline, CDR1 is SGHAT, CDR2 FQNNGV. This CDR3 reads CASIHPGFTDTQYF. In DNA form, the CDR3 reads TGTGCCAGCATCCACCCAGGGTTCACAGATACGCAGTATTTT.

The chain recombines TRBV6-5 with TRBJ2-6; a weak D match, TRBD1 (5 bases). V shed 7 bases and J shed 0 bases, with 10 bases lying between them. The CDR3 has 15 residues. CDR1 MNHEY and CDR2 SVGAGI come from the germline V gene. The CDR3 spells CASTTGHSGANVLTF. The CDR3 coding sequence is TGTGCCAGCACCACCGGACACTCTGGGGCCAACGTCCTGACTTTC.

The J gene is TRBJ2-1, the V gene TRBV6-7; D is unclear. TRBV6-7 qualifies as an ORF whose function is uncertain. This CDR3 spans 15 amino acids. With 6 bases removed from V and 4 bases from J, the gap between germline ends came to 16 bases. The CDR3 region has the DNA TGTGCCAGCAGCATTGGTCCGGCGGAATACAATGAGCAGTTCTTC. It yields the protein CASSIGPAEYNEQFF.

The rearrangement joins TRBV19 to TRBJ1-1, with D possibly being TRBD1 (6 bases). CDR1 LNHDA and CDR2 SQIVND come from the germline V gene (reference sequence). Deletions cut 5 bases from V and 2 bases from J, with 18 bases between. This CDR3 has 16 residues. CDR3 nucleotides: TGTGCCAGTAGTTCCCCGCCCGGGACAACCAACACTGAAGCTTTCTTT. It encodes CASSSPPGTTNTEAFF.

The gene calls are TRBV19 and TRBJ2-1; a possible D gene is TRBD2 (6 bases). Trimming left V 4 bases short and J 5 bases short, with 12 bases between. The CDR3 consists of 14 residues. The germline CDR1 and CDR2 sequences are LNHDA and SQIVND (reference sequence). This chain's CDR3 is CASSNRDLDNEQFF. The CDR3 bases are TGTGCCAGTAGTAACCGGGACTTAGACAATGAGCAGTTCTTC. The variable domain in full, completed from reference TRBV19 and TRBJ2-1, reads DGGITQSPKYLFRKEGQNVTLSCEQNLNHDAMYWYRQDPGQGLRLIYYSQIVNDFQKGDIAEGYSVSREKKESFPLTVTSAQKNPTAFYLCASSNRDLDNEQFFGPGTRLTVL.

The chain employs TRBV6-6 and TRBJ1-1, with 7 bases matching TRBD1. Trimming took 8 bases from V and 2 from J; bases not matched to a gene: 11. Germline V gives CDR1 MNHNY, CDR2 SVGAGI (reference sequence). This CDR3 contains 15 residues. Written as DNA, the CDR3 is TGTGCCAGCGCCTCGGACAGGAACTATAACACTGAAGCTTTCTTT. Its translation: CASASDRNYNTEAFF.